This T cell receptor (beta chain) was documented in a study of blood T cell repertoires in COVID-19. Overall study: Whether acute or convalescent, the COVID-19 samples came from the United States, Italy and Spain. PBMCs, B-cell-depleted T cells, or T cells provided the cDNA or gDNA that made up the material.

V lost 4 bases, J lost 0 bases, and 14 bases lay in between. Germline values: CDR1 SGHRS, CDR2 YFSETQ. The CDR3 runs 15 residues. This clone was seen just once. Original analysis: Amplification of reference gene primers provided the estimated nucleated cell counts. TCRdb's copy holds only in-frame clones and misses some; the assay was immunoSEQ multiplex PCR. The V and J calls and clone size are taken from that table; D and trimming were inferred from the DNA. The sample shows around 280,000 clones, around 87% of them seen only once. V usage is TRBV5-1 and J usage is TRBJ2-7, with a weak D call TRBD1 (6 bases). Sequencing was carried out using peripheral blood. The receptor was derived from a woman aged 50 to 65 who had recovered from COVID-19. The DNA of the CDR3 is TGCGCCAGCAGCGGAACAGGGAAGAGCTCCTACGAGCAGTACTTC. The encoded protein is CASSGTGKSSYEQYF.